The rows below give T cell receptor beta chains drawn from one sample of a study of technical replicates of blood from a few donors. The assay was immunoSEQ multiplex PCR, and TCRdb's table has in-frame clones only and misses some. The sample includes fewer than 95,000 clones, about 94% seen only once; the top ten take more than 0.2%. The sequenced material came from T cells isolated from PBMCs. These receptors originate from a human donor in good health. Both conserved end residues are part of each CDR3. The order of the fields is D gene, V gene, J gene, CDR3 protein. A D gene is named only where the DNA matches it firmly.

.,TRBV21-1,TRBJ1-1,CASTTDRKANTEAFF
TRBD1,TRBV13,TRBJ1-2,CASSLMGQGAFGYTF
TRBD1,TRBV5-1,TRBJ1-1,CASSLGQGARTEAFF
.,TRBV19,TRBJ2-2,CASSIGQLNTGELFF
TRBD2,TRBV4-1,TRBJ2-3,CASSQDRAGGAVRDTQYF
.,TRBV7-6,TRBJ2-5,CASSLFNQETQYF
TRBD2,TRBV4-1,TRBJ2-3,CASSPTPGLAITDTQYF
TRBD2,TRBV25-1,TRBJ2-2,CASSGHSPGLAGSGELFF
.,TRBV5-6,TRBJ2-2,CASSYRGFPNTGELFF
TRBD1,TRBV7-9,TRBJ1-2,CASSFDGQGYGYTF
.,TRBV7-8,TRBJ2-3,CASSTYTDTQYF
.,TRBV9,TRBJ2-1,CASSVEGVAYNEQFF
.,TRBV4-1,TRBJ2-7,CASGGPGADEQYF
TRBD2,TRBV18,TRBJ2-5,CASSPTAGGETQYF
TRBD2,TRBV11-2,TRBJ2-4,CASSPTPSGINIQYF
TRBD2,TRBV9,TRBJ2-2,CASTRASGIGELFF
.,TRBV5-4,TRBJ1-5,CASSLAGDQPQHF
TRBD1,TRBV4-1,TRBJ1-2,CASSLGDSMDYGYTF
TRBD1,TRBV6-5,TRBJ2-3,CASSSGTGGHTDTQYF
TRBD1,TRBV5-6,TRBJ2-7,CASSEQQGILSYEQYF
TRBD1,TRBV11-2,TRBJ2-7,CASSLGYGQGTYEQYF
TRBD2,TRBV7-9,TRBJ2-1,CASSLRLAGGLVFF
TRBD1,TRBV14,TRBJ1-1,CASSQATSGGTTEAFF
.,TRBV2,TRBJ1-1,CASKGGTEAFF
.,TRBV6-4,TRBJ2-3,CAKGLLDTQYF
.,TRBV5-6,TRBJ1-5,CASSFSGESNQPQHF
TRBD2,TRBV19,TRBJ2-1,CASSSGLAAYNEQFF
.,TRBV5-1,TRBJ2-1,CASSLPPLNEQFF
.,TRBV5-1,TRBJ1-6,CASTPSGSSYNSPLHF
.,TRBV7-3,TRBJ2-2,CASSSQGGGELFF
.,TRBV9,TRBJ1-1,CASSVAPSETEAFF
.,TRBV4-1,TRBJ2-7,CASSQGRAGFMEQYF
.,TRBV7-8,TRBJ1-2,CASSVYGADTNYGYTF
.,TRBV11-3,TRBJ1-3,CASSPGTGNTIYF
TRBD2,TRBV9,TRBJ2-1,CASSVSGGVANEQFF
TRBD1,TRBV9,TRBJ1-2,CASSLEDRGYGYTF
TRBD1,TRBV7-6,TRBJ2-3,CASSLVVSTGGTDTQYF
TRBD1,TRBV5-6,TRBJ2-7,CASSPWDRVNYEQYF
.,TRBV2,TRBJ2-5,CASSRRVRETQYF
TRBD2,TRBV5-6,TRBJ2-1,CASSFLGREIDNEQFF
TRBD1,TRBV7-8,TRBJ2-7,CASSLGGTGIPYEQYF
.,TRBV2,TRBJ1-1,CASSGRPRRERGLDTEAFF
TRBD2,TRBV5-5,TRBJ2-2,CASSITGTSGRTGELFF
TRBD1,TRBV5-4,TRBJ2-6,CASSEGAAGANVLTF
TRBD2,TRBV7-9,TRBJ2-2,CASSAMRGANTGELFF
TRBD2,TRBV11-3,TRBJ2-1,CASSTSTGGPSYNEQFF
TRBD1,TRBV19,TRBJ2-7,CASSETGVNSYEQYF
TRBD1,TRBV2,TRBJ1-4,CAITGQSNEKLFF